Included here is one TCR beta chain sequence, with context. As yet, its antigen is unknown. Molecular-barcoded quantitative 5'-RACE produced these TCR beta libraries. TCRdb re-derived calls from the 5' RACE reads in MiXCR, one entry per CDR3 protein. This sample has about 130,000 distinct CDR3 sequences; about an eighth occur once, and the top ten carry 4.1%. This specimen comes from a study of CD8 T cells in ankylosing spondylitis. Study-level points and caveats: Reportedly, significant enrichment of disease-linked clones occurred in matched ankylosing spondylitis synovial fluid.

From germline, CDR1 is KGHDR and CDR2 SFDVKD. The CDR3 contains 16 residues. The ends lost 2 bases at V and 4 bases at J; junction bases unmatched: 4. The sequence came from a female donor with ankylosing spondylitis or in good health (not recorded which). The sample was blood, either unsorted or a sorted T cell fraction (not recorded which). V and J are TRBV24-1 and TRBJ2-2, with 9 bases fitting TRBD1. The CDR3: CATSDSRDRVTGELFF. CDR3 nucleotides: TGTGCCACCAGTGATTCCCGGGACAGGGTCACCGGGGAGCTGTTTTTT.